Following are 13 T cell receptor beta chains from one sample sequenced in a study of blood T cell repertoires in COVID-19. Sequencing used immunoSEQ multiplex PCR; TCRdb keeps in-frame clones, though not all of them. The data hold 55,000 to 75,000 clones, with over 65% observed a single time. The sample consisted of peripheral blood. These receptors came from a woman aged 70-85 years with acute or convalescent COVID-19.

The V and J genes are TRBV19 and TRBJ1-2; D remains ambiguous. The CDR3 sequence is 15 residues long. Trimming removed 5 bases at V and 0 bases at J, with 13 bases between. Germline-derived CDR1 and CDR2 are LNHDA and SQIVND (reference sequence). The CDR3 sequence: CASSPGQASNYGYTF. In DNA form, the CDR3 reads TGTGCCAGTAGTCCTGGGCAGGCTTCTAACTATGGCTACACCTTC.

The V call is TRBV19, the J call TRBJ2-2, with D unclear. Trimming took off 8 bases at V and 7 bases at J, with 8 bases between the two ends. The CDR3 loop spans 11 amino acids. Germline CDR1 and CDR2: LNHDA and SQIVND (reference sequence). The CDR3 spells CASGAVGELFF. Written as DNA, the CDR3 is TGTGCCAGTGGAGCTGTCGGGGAGCTGTTTTTT.

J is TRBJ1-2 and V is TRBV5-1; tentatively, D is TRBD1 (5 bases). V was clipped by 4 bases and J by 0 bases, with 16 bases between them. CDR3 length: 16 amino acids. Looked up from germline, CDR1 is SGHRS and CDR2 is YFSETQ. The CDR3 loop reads CASSRDSLSPNYGYTF. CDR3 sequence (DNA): TGCGCCAGCAGCCGCGACAGTCTATCCCCTAACTATGGCTACACCTTC. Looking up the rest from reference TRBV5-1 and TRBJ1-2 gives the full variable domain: KAGVTQTPRYLIKTRGQQVTLSCSPISGHRSVSWYQQTPGQGLQFLFEYFSETQRNKGNFPGRFSGRQFSNSRSEMNVSTLELGDSALYLCASSRDSLSPNYGYTFGSGTRLTVV.

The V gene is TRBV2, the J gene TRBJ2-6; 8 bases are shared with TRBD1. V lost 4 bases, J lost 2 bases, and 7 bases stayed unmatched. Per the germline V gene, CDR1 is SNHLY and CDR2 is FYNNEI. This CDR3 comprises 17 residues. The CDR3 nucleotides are TGTGCCAGCAGTGCCGGGACAGGCCAGCCTGGGGCCAACGTCCTGACTTTC. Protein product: CASSAGTGQPGANVLTF.

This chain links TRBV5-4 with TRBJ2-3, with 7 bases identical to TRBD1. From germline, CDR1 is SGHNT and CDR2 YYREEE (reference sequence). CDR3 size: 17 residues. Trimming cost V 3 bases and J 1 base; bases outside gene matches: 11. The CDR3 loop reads CASSYGTGVYGTDTQYF. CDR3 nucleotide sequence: TGTGCCAGCAGCTACGGCACAGGGGTGTATGGCACAGATACGCAGTATTTT.

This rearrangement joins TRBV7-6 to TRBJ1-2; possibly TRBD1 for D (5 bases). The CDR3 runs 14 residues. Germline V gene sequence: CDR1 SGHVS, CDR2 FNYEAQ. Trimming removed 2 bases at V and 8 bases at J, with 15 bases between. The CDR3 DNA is TGTGCCAGCAGCTTAAGCGGGGGAGAGGGGGGCTACACCTTC. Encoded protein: CASSLSGGEGGYTF.

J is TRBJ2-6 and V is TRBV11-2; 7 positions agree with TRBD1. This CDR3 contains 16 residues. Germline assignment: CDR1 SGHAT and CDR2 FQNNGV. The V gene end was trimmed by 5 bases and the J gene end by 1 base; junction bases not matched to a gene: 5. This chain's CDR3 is CASSPPTGSGANVLTF. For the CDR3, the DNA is TGTGCCAGCAGCCCCCCGACAGGGTCTGGGGCCAACGTCCTGACTTTC.

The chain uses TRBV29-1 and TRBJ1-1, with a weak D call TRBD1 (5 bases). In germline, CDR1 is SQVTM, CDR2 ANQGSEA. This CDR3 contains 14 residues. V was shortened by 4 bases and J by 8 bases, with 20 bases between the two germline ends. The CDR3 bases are TGCAGCGTTGGGGGCAGGCAAGGGGATTTCGAAGCTTTCTTT. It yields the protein CSVGGRQGDFEAFF.

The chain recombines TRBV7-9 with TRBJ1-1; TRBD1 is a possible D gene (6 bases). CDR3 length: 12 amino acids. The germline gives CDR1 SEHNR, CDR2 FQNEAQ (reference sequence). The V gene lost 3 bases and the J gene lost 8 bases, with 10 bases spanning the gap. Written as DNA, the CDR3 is TGTGCCAGCAGCTTTTCCGGGACAGAAGCTTTCTTT. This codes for CASSFSGTEAFF.

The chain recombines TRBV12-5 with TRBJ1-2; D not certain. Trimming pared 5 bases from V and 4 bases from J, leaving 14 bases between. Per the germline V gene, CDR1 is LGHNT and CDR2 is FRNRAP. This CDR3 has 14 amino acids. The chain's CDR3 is CASGLGGQIYGYTF. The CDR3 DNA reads TGTGCTAGTGGTCTTGGTGGGCAGATCTATGGCTACACCTTC.

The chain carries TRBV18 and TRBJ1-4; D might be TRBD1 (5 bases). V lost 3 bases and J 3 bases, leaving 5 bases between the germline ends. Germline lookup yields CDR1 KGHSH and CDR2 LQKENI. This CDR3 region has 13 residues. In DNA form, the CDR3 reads TGTGCCAGCTCACCGGGGCCTAATGAAAAACTGTTTTTT. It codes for CASSPGPNEKLFF.

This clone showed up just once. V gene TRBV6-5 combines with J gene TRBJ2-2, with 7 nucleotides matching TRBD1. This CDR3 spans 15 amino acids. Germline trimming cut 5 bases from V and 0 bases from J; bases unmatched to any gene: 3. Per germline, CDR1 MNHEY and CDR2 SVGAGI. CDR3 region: CASSIGTANTGELFF. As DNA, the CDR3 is TGTGCCAGCAGTATCGGGACAGCGAACACCGGGGAGCTGTTTTTT.

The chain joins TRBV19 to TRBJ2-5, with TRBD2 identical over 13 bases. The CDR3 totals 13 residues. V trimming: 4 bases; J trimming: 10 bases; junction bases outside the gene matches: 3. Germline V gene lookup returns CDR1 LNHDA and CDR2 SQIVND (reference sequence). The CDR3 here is CASSTGTSGDQYF. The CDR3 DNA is TGTGCCAGTAGTACCGGGACTAGCGGGGACCAGTACTTC.